This T cell receptor (beta chain) was retrieved from a study of T-cell memory formation after mild COVID-19. Findings of the study overall: Clones that shrank (day 15 to 85) were balanced CD4/CD8, whereas later expanders leaned CD4+.

Constant-segment-primed 5'RACE gave TCR alpha and TCR beta cDNA libraries with sample barcodes and UMIs. Each CDR3 protein gets one entry after TCRdb re-called the 5' RACE reads with MiXCR. The table includes 550,000 to 600,000 distinct CDR3 sequences, about 20% detected once. The CDR3 extends over 17 amino acids. Trimming cost V 1 base and J 3 bases, with 19 bases left between them. Germline CDR1 and CDR2: LGHNA and YNFKEQ. For this clonotype: Its matching antigen is unknown.

Sequencing was carried out using PBMCs or a T cell subset sorted from them (not recorded which). The source is an adult woman who had mild COVID-19 (a few samples of this study predate the infection). Cell type and time point are not known. The J gene is TRBJ2-7, the V gene TRBV4-2; no clear D gene. CDR3 coding DNA: TGTGCCAGCAGCCAAGGTCCGGAACAGACAAACCTCTACGAGCAGTACTTC. Residues: CASSQGPEQTNLYEQYF.